This TCR beta chain was captured in a study of cytomegalovirus exposure and HLA in healthy donors. This table comes from immunoSEQ multiplex PCR, and its TCRdb copy is limited to in-frame clones, with some not included. Of about 220,000 clones listed, about 91% are singletons. The donors were part of the validation cohort, which consisted of over a hundred subjects and was separate from the first cohort of around 620 subjects. The CDR3 loop spans 14 amino acids. The germline V gene has CDR1 LGHNA and CDR2 YNFKEQ. The V gene lost 4 bases and the J gene lost 2 bases, with 10 bases spanning the gap. The TCR originated in a woman aged 18-35 years in good health and CMV-seronegative. J is TRBJ2-3 and V is TRBV4-2; possibly TRBD1 for D (5 bases). Material: PBMCs. This chain's CDR3 is CASSRPGSTDTQYF. CDR3 nucleotide sequence: TGTGCCAGCAGCCGGCCAGGGTCCACAGATACGCAGTATTTT.